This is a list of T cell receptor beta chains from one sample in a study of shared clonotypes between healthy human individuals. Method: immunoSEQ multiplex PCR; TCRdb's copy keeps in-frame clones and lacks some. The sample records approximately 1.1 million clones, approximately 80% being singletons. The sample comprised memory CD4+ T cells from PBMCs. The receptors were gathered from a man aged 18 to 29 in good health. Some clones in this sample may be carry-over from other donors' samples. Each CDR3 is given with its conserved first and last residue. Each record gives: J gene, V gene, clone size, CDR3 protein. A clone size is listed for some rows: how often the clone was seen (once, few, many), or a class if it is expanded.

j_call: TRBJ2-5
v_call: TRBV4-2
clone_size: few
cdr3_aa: CASSQDFSGMGQETQYF

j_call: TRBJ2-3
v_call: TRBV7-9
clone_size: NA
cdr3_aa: CASSLISTTGRGNSQYF

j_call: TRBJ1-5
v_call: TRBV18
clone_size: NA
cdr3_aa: CASSPGWNQPQHF

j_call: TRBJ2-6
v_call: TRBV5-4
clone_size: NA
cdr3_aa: CASSLALAVGANVLTF

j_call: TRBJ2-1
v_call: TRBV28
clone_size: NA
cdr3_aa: CASSFRDSSYNEQFF

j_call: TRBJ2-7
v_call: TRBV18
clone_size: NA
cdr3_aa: CASSPRGRTNEQYF

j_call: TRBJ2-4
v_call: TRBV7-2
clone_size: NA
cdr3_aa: CASSLTSSRGENIQYF

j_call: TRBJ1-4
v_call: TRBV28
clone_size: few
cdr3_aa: CASREPGKLFF

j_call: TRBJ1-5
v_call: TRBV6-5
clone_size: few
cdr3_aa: CASSYSGETQHF

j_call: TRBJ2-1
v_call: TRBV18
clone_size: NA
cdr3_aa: CASSLTSGSFGNEQFF

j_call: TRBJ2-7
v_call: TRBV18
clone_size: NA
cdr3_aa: CASSPSPNLPHEQYF

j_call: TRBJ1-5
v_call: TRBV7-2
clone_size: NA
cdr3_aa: CASSPSWGRSYQPQHF

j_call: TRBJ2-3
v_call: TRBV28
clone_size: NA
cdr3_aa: CASSFQGGADTQYF

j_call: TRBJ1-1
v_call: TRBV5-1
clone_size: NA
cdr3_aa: CASSLLRQGITEAFF

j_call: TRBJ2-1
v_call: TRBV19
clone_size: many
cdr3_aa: CASQTSGSPHNEQFF

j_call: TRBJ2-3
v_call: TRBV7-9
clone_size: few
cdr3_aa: CASSYSSTDTQYF

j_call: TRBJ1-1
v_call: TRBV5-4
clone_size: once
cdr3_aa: CASSWGQRNTEAFF

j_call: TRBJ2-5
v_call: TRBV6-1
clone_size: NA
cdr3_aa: CASSATGSRETQYF

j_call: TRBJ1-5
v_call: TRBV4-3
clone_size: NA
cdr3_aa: CASSQGQGRNQPQHF

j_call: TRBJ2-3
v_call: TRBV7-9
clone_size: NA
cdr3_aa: CASSLEGQGGTQYF

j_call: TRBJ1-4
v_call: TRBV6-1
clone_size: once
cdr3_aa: CASSVRGAEKLFF

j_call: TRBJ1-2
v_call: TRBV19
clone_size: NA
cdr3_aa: CASSTLWVRDYTF

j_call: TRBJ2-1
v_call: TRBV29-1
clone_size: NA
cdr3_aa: CSVVRDDYNEQFF

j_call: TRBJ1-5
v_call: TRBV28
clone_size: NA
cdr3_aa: CASSLKSPLWPQHF

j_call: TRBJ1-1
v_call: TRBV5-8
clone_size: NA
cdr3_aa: CASSLGDRVLGTEAFF

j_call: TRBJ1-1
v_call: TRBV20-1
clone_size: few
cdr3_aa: CSVSRDTEAFF

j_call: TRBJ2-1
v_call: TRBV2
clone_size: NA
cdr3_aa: CASTGLAGWGRNEQFF

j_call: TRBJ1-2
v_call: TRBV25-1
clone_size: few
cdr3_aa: CASRMGRSGYTF

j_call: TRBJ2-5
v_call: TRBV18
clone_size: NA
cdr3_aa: CASSPRMSIQETQYF

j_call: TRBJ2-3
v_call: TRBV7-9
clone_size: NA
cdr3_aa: CASTVIWGSISTDTQYF

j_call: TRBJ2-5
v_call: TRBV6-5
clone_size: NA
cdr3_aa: CASSYRGQALEQYF

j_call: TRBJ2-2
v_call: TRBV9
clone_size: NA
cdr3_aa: CASSKETGVAGELFF

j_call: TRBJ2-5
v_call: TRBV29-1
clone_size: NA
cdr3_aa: CSVERQPLETQYF

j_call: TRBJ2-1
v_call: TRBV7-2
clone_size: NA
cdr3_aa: CASSLWGTSVSSYNEQFF

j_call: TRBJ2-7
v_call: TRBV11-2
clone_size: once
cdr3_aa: CASSPRVSSYEQYF

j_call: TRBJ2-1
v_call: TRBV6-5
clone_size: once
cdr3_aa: CASRLGPENEQFF

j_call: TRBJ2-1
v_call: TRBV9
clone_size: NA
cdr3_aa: CASSVGRDRWNEQFF